These 21 T cell receptor beta chains were sequenced from one sample in a study of T-cell reconstitution after alpha-beta-depleted transplantation in children. The authors prepared the TCRbeta library with unique molecular identifiers. TCRdb analysed the PCR reads with MiXCR anew, one entry per CDR3 protein. Among approximately 1,000,000 distinct CDR3 sequences listed, about 31% were seen once. Material: PBMCs, mostly from graft donor cells, obtained 360 days after TCRalphabeta/CD19-depleted stem cell transplant. These receptors all stem from a boy in the first two years of life who had a stem cell transplant for SCID, so the T cells may come from the graft donor.

The rearrangement links TRBV2 to TRBJ2-5; 7 positions agree with TRBD2. The V and J ends lost 8 bases and 5 bases, in that order; junction bases with no gene match: 8. The CDR3 has 13 amino acids. In germline, CDR1 is SNHLY, CDR2 FYNNEI. In DNA, the CDR3 is TGTGCCAGCGGAGCCGACGGGGGGGAGACCCAGTACTTC. Translated, it gives CASGADGGETQYF.

The rearrangement links TRBV6-5 to TRBJ2-5, with 7 bases that match TRBD1. Trimming took 4 bases from V and 4 from J; bases not matched to a gene: 3. This CDR3 has 13 amino acids. The germline gives CDR1 MNHEY, CDR2 SVGAGI. CDR3 amino acids: CASSFDRVETQYF. The CDR3 DNA reads as TGTGCCAGCAGTTTCGACAGGGTAGAGACCCAGTACTTC.

The CDR3 sequence is CASSYTGVGPYEQYF. The CDR3 DNA follows: TGTGCCAGCAGTTACACCGGGGTAGGTCCATACGAGCAGTACTTC. This chain uses TRBV6-5 with TRBJ2-7; D may be TRBD2 (5 bases). Deletions cut 2 bases from V and 4 bases from J, with 15 bases between. Germline CDR1 MNHEY, CDR2 SVGAGI. This CDR3 comprises 15 residues.

V gene TRBV29-1 combines with J gene TRBJ2-4; weak D call: TRBD1 (7 bases). CDR1 SQVTM and CDR2 ANQGSEA come from the germline V gene. The CDR3 consists of 13 residues. Between the trimmed V and J ends, which lost 1 base and 8 bases, there was a span of 12 bases. The CDR3: CSVEGIRGDIQYF. CDR3 sequence (DNA): TGCAGCGTTGAAGGGATCAGGGGGGACATTCAGTACTTC. The complete variable domain, with remaining parts taken from reference TRBV29-1 and TRBJ2-4, reads SAVISQKPSRDICQRGTSLTIQCQVDSQVTMMFWYRQQPGQSLTLIATANQGSEATYESGFVIDKFPISRPNLTFSTLTVSNMSPEDSSIYLCSVEGIRGDIQYFGAGTRLSVL.

The chain combines TRBV29-1 with TRBJ1-2, with TRBD1 matching 8 bases. The V gene end was trimmed by 5 bases and the J gene end by 3 bases; junction bases not matched to a gene: 11. CDR3 length equals 15 residues. Per the germline V gene, CDR1 is SQVTM and CDR2 is ANQGSEA. The CDR3 DNA sequence: TGCAGCGTTCCCTCCCCTCCGGGACAGGACTATGGCTACACCTTC. Protein product: CSVPSPPGQDYGYTF.

Only a few counts were recorded for this clonotype. CDR3 nucleotides: TGCGCCAGCAGGCGCGCAGCCCCCGGGACAGTGTACAATGAGCAGTTCTTC. Encoded protein: CASRRAAPGTVYNEQFF. The chain links TRBV4-1 to TRBJ2-1; 7 bases are a match to TRBD1. V trimming: 6 bases; J trimming: 4 bases; junction bases outside the gene matches: 15. Germline CDR1 is MGHRA and CDR2 is YSYEKL. This CDR3 spans 17 amino acids.

This sequence joins TRBV11-2 and TRBJ2-5; TRBD2 is a possible D gene (5 bases). Trimming pared 0 bases from V and 7 bases from J, leaving 18 bases between. This CDR3 spans 16 amino acids. The germline CDR1 and CDR2 sequences are SGHAT and FQNNGV. CDR3 nucleotides: TGTGCCAGCAGCTTAGACATCTACCTCCCGGCGGGGACCCAGTACTTC. Translated, it gives CASSLDIYLPAGTQYF.

This clonotype was seen only a few times. The chain employs TRBV3-1 and TRBJ2-1; TRBD2 is a possible D gene (7 bases). Germline CDR1 reads LGHDT; CDR2 reads YNNKEL (reference sequence). The CDR3 sequence is 15 residues long. Trimming cost V 4 bases and J 10 bases, with 20 bases left between them. CDR3 in amino acids: CASSRGGGLVNEQFF. The CDR3 DNA follows: TGTGCCAGCAGCCGCGGGGGCGGGCTAGTTAACGAGCAGTTCTTC.

This clonotype has a handful of counts. The chain has TRBV6-5 and TRBJ1-1; D gene ambiguous. Trimming left V 0 bases short and J 3 bases short, with 8 bases between. From germline, CDR1 is MNHEY and CDR2 SVGAGI. CDR3 length: 14 residues. CDR3 nucleotide sequence: TGTGCCAGCAGTTACTCAATTGGGGACACTGAAGCTTTCTTT. It specifies CASSYSIGDTEAFF.

The chain has TRBV5-1 and TRBJ2-5; D is perhaps TRBD1 (6 bases). V was pared by 3 bases and J by 5 bases, with 14 bases between. CDR3 size: 14 residues. Germline V gives CDR1 SGHRS, CDR2 YFSETQ. The chain's CDR3 is CASSSPGVGETQYF. Here the CDR3 DNA reads TGCGCCAGCAGCTCACCAGGGGTTGGGGAGACCCAGTACTTC.

This clonotype was picked up a small number of times. The V gene is TRBV5-8, the J gene TRBJ1-1, with 8 bases lining up with TRBD1. J lost 6 bases, V lost 2 bases, and 12 bases had no gene match. Germline-derived CDR1 and CDR2 are SGHTS and YDEGEE. The CDR3 runs to 16 residues. The DNA for the CDR3 is TGTGCCAGCAGCTTTTTCCCAGGGGGCTGGATTTCTGAAGCTTTCTTT. It translates to CASSFFPGGWISEAFF.

The genes are TRBV7-6 and TRBJ2-7; possibly TRBD1 or TRBD2 for D (7 bases each). Germline V lookup: CDR1 SGHVS, CDR2 FNYEAQ. Trimming pared 2 bases from V and 2 bases from J, leaving 25 bases between. The CDR3 consists of 19 residues. In nucleotides, the CDR3 is TGTGCCAGCAGCTTACAGGGGGGGGGCTCATTGGCTGGCACCTACGAGCAGTACTTC. Amino acid sequence: CASSLQGGGSLAGTYEQYF.

V gene TRBV7-2 combines with J gene TRBJ1-6; TRBD1 matches at 9 bases. This CDR3 has 15 amino acids. The ends lost 5 bases at V and 10 bases at J; junction bases unmatched: 9. The germline V gene encodes CDR1 SGHTA and CDR2 FQGNSA. The CDR3 loop reads CASSRWDREESPLHF. In DNA, the CDR3 is TGTGCCAGCAGCAGATGGGACAGGGAGGAGTCACCCCTCCACTTT.

The chain links TRBV12-3 or TRBV12-4 to TRBJ2-2; 7 bases fit TRBD1. The CDR3 totals 14 residues. Unmatched junction bases numbered 13, after V lost 11 bases and J lost 7 bases. CDR3 in amino acids: CAYRDSAGSGELFF. CDR3 DNA sequence: TGTGCCTACAGGGACAGTGCTGGGAGCGGGGAGCTGTTTTTT.

In this sample, this clonotype turned up a few times. The V gene is TRBV12-3 or TRBV12-4, the J gene TRBJ1-1; TRBD1 might be the D (6 bases). V was trimmed by 6 bases and J by 4 bases, leaving 15 bases between them. CDR3 size: 14 residues. DNA for the CDR3: TGTGCCAGCAGCCTCCTAACAGGGAGCACTGAAGCTTTCTTT. Its translation: CASSLLTGSTEAFF.

This clonotype was seen more than once but under ten times. In nucleotides, the CDR3 is TGCAGTGCTAGAGTAGGGGACAGGGGTCAGCCCCAGCATTTT. Its protein product is CSARVGDRGQPQHF. The rearrangement joins TRBV20-1 to TRBJ1-5, with TRBD1 matching 10 bases. From germline, CDR1 is DFQATT and CDR2 SNEGSKA (reference sequence). V was clipped by 1 base and J by 6 bases; unmatched bases: 3. There are 14 residues in the CDR3.

The chain carries TRBV6-2 or TRBV6-3 and TRBJ2-5; D is perhaps TRBD2 (6 bases). The length of the CDR3 is 15 residues. V shed 7 bases and J shed 5 bases, with 20 bases lying between them. Germline-derived CDR1 and CDR2 are MNHEY and SVGEGT. The DNA for the CDR3 is TGTGCCAGCACCAAATGGACTAACTTCTTTGAGACCCAGTACTTC. The encoded protein is CASTKWTNFFETQYF.

This sequence joins TRBV7-2 and TRBJ2-7; no clear D. This CDR3 has 14 residues. V lost 4 bases, J lost 2 bases, and 12 bases lay in between. From germline, CDR1 is SGHTA and CDR2 FQGNSA. The CDR3 DNA follows: TGTGCCAGCAGCTCGCAAGACGGTGCCTACGAGCAGTACTTC. Its translation is CASSSQDGAYEQYF.

This clonotype was detected only a few times. The genes are TRBV5-1 and TRBJ1-4, with a tentative D call TRBD1 (5 bases). This CDR3 comprises 17 residues. In germline, CDR1 is SGHRS, CDR2 YFSETQ. Trimming cost V 4 bases and J 0 bases, with 16 bases left between them. CDR3: CASSQMAGTSTNEKLFF. In nucleotides, the CDR3 is TGCGCCAGCAGCCAGATGGCTGGGACCTCAACTAATGAAAAACTGTTTTTT.

The CDR3 nucleotides are TGCAGCGTCGACCGGGACACCTCCCGCACAGATACGCAGTATTTT. Its translation: CSVDRDTSRTDTQYF. The chain links TRBV29-1 to TRBJ2-3; TRBD1 might be the D (6 bases). This CDR3 is 15 amino acids long. Germline loops: CDR1 SQVTM, CDR2 ANQGSEA. V lost 6 bases and J 1 base, leaving 17 bases between the germline ends.

The genes are TRBV7-2 and TRBJ2-7; either TRBD1 or TRBD2 may supply D (5 bases each). The V gene's germline CDR1 is SGHTA and CDR2 FQGNSA. CDR3 length equals 15 residues. V gave up 5 bases and J gave up 9 bases, with 23 bases separating them. This chain's CDR3 is CASSQTDGTYERQYF. In DNA form, the CDR3 reads TGTGCCAGCAGCCAAACCGACGGGACCTACGAGAGGCAGTACTTC.